A single sample is the source of the 17 T cell receptor beta chains below, sequenced in a study of response to subunit inactivated influenza vaccine. TCRdb recomputed calls from the RT-PCR reads with MiXCR, one row per CDR3 protein. The repertoire holds roughly 290,000 distinct CDR3 sequences, 21% seen once, with roughly a tenth in the top ten. The sequencing here drew on PBMCs from blood, taken approximately 20 months after vaccination. These receptors all come from a man aged 45 to 70 who received an inactivated influenza vaccine.

The rearrangement links TRBV30 to TRBJ1-2; maybe TRBD1 (6 bases). Germline lookup yields CDR1 GTSNPN and CDR2 SVGIG (reference sequence). V was shortened by 0 bases and J by 8 bases, with 10 bases between the two germline ends. The CDR3 extends over 12 amino acids. In nucleotides, the CDR3 is TGTGCCTGGAGTGTACCTACAGGGGGCTACACCTTC. It translates to CAWSVPTGGYTF. The full variable domain, its missing parts supplied by reference TRBV30 and TRBJ1-2, is SQTIHQWPATLVQPVGSPLSLECTVEGTSNPNLYWYRQAAGRGLQLLFYSVGIGQISSEVPQNLSASRPQDRQFILSSKKLLLSDSGFYLCAWSVPTGGYTFGSGTRLTVV.

This clonotype was counted once. V is TRBV20-1 and J is TRBJ2-5, with TRBD2 matching 11 bases. Germline V gene sequence: CDR1 DFQATT, CDR2 SNEGSKA (reference sequence). The CDR3 sequence is 15 residues long. Losses at the gene ends were 1 base for V and 1 base for J; bases not matched to a gene: 2. The CDR3 region is CSARGGTSGQETQYF. The CDR3 region has the DNA TGCAGTGCTAGAGGGGGGACTAGCGGCCAAGAGACCCAGTACTTC.

This sequence joins TRBV3-1 and TRBJ2-1, with 7 bases matching TRBD2. Germline CDR1 is LGHDT and CDR2 is YNNKEL (reference sequence). V shed 6 bases and J 9 bases; nucleotides not matched to a gene: 8. This CDR3 spans 13 amino acids. CDR3 DNA: TGTGCCAGCAGAACTGGGACTAACGGTGAGCAGTTCTTC. Its protein is CASRTGTNGEQFF.

This clonotype was observed a few times. This chain links TRBV20-1 with TRBJ2-3; 11 nucleotides align to TRBD2. CDR1 is DFQATT, CDR2 SNEGSKA, per germline (reference sequence). CDR3 length: 15 amino acids. Losses at the gene ends were 5 bases for V and 4 bases for J; bases not matched to a gene: 8. For the CDR3, the DNA is TGCAGTGCTTCCCCTACTAGCGGGAGTCCAGATACGCAGTATTTT. Translating gives CSASPTSGSPDTQYF.

This sequence joins TRBV7-8 and TRBJ2-5; maybe TRBD2 (5 bases). Trimming took 5 bases from V and 1 from J, leaving 11 bases between them. Germline V gene data show CDR1 as SGHVS and CDR2 as FQNEAQ. The CDR3 consists of 14 residues. CDR3 residues: CASSPSIVQETQYF. In nucleotides, the CDR3 is TGTGCCAGCAGCCCTAGCATCGTCCAAGAGACCCAGTACTTC.

As regards this clonotype: Given the absence of the conserved phenylalanine or tryptophan at the CDR3 end, a read error is likely. This chain links TRBV5-5 with TRBJ2-5; tentatively, D is TRBD1 (6 bases). CDR1 is SGHKS, CDR2 YYEKEE, per germline (reference sequence). This CDR3 comprises 14 residues. The V end was cut by 0 bases, the J end by 4 bases, with 10 bases between. The CDR3 nucleotides read TGTGCCAGCAGCTTGGATACAGGGAGAGAGACCCAGTACTGC. Residues: CASSLDTGRETQYC.

The chain has TRBV11-2 and TRBJ2-1; D unclear. V lost 0 bases to trimming and J lost 10 bases, with 13 bases between them. The CDR3 totals 14 residues. Looked up from germline, CDR1 is SGHAT and CDR2 is FQNNGV. CDR3 bases: TGTGCCAGCAGCTTAGACCTGGGCGCAAGGGAGCAGTTCTTC. Amino acids: CASSLDLGAREQFF.

Points on this clonotype: The CDR3 ends on some other residue instead of the conserved phenylalanine or tryptophan, so this is likely a read error. This chain uses TRBV24-1 with TRBJ1-5; D ambiguous. Germline V gene sequence: CDR1 KGHDR, CDR2 SFDVKD. The ends were cut back, 4 bases at V and 2 bases at J, with 14 bases in the middle. The CDR3 extends over 16 amino acids. The CDR3 DNA is TGTGCCACCAGTGACCGGACGGGTATTGGCAATCAGCCCCAGCATTCT. This gives the protein CATSDRTGIGNQPQHS.

This rearrangement joins TRBV12-3 or TRBV12-4 to TRBJ1-2, with D hard to call. This CDR3 region has 15 residues. The V gene lost 6 bases and the J gene lost 7 bases, with 21 bases spanning the gap. The CDR3 bases are TGTGCCAGCAGCCCCTCCGACTGGACGAAGGGTGGCTACACCTTC. It is translated as CASSPSDWTKGGYTF.

In this sample, this clonotype turned up a few times. The rearrangement links TRBV3-1 to TRBJ1-1; D gene unclear. V was pared by 3 bases and J by 8 bases, with 10 bases between. Germline CDR1 is LGHDT and CDR2 is YNNKEL (reference sequence). The CDR3 contains 12 residues. In DNA form, the CDR3 reads TGTGCCAGCAGCCACCCCCGTGGGGAAGCTTTCTTT. Amino acid sequence: CASSHPRGEAFF.

The rearrangement uses TRBV4-3 and TRBJ2-1; perhaps TRBD2 as D (5 bases). The germline CDR1 and CDR2 sequences are LGHNA and YSLEER. This CDR3 spans 15 amino acids. The ends were cut back, 1 base at V and 6 bases at J, with 13 bases in the middle. CDR3 sequence reads: CASSQGTGTLNEQFF. The CDR3 nucleotides read TGCGCCAGCAGCCAAGGAACGGGAACCCTCAATGAGCAGTTCTTC.

The chain is built from TRBV11-2 and TRBJ2-5; the D gene is possibly TRBD2 (5 bases). The length of the CDR3 is 14 residues. V lost 5 bases to trimming and J lost 6 bases, with 16 bases between them. The germline V gene has CDR1 SGHAT and CDR2 FQNNGV. CDR3 in DNA: TGTGCCAGCAGCCGAGAGGGTAGCGTGAAGACCCAGTACTTC. It codes for CASSREGSVKTQYF.

This clonotype was counted between two and nine times. This chain uses TRBV3-1 with TRBJ2-5, with D maybe TRBD1 (6 bases). The CDR3 covers 19 residues. V gave up 0 bases and J gave up 5 bases, with 25 bases separating them. Germline V gene lookup returns CDR1 LGHDT and CDR2 YNNKEL (reference sequence). The CDR3 is CASSQDRGEDGDQGETQYF. The CDR3 nucleotides are TGTGCCAGCAGCCAAGACAGGGGCGAAGATGGGGACCAGGGGGAGACCCAGTACTTC.

This clonotype was seen a few times. CDR3 sequence: CSAGRQGGQPQHF. CDR3 bases: TGCAGTGCGGGGCGACAGGGTGGTCAGCCCCAGCATTTT. The V and J genes are TRBV20-1 and TRBJ1-5; TRBD1 aligns across 7 bases. The germline CDR1 and CDR2 sequences are DFQATT and SNEGSKA (reference sequence). The CDR3 is made up of 13 amino acids. The J segment lost 6 bases and the V segment lost 6 bases, leaving 8 bases of the junction unmatched.

This clonotype was seen repeatedly, ten times or more. The V call is TRBV4-3, the J call TRBJ1-4, with a possible D match to TRBD1 (5 bases). Trimming removed 1 base from V and 0 bases from J, with 18 bases in between. Germline-derived CDR1 and CDR2 are LGHNA and YSLEER. The length of the CDR3 is 19 residues. DNA for the CDR3: TGCGCCAGCAGCCAAGGTCGCTACAGAGGGGTTGCAACTAATGAAAAACTGTTTTTT. It encodes CASSQGRYRGVATNEKLFF.

The chain has TRBV10-3 and TRBJ2-7; 9 bases match TRBD2. The CDR3 totals 14 residues. CDR1 is ENHRY, CDR2 SYGVKD, per germline. Unmatched junction bases numbered 14, after V lost 10 bases and J lost 7 bases. CDR3 in amino acids: CATGGAGGNREQYF. The CDR3 DNA is TGTGCCACCGGGGGAGCGGGAGGCAACCGGGAGCAGTACTTC.

This chain uses TRBV20-1 with TRBJ1-5, with no clear D. Trimming cost V 3 bases and J 6 bases, with 9 bases left between them. Germline-derived CDR1 and CDR2 are DFQATT and SNEGSKA (reference sequence). CDR3 size: 12 residues. The chain's CDR3 is CSASFTGQPQHF. The CDR3 DNA reads TGCAGTGCTAGTTTCACGGGTCAGCCCCAGCATTTT.